These T cell receptor beta chains were read from a single sample in a study of T cells in Graves' hyperthyroidism and ophthalmopathy. TCRdb passed the multiplex PCR reads through MiXCR, listing each CDR3 protein once. The table includes 700,000 or so distinct CDR3 sequences, over 15% detected once. What was sequenced was blood. All receptors come from a man aged 18 to 30 with Graves' hyperthyroidism. Both conserved end residues are part of each CDR3. Each record gives: clone size, D gene, V gene, J gene, CDR3 DNA, CDR3 protein. The D gene is left open where the match is weak. Size values are once, few and many counts, or a class for expanded clones, and some rows have none.

clone_size: many
d_call: -
v_call: TRBV18
j_call: TRBJ2-7
cdr3_nt: TGTGCCAGCTCCTTCCAAGACTACGAGCAGTACTTC
cdr3_aa: CASSFQDYEQYF

clone_size: many
d_call: -
v_call: TRBV6-2/TRBV6-3
j_call: TRBJ1-1
cdr3_nt: TGTGCCAGCAGTTATCCCAACGACCTACTGAACACTGAAGCTTTCTTT
cdr3_aa: CASSYPNDLLNTEAFF

clone_size: few
d_call: TRBD2
v_call: TRBV12-3/TRBV12-4
j_call: TRBJ2-1
cdr3_nt: TGTGCCAGCACCCCTCCCTTGGCGGGAGGGCCGGGGATTGAGCAGTTCTTC
cdr3_aa: CASTPPLAGGPGIEQFF

clone_size: few
d_call: -
v_call: TRBV28
j_call: TRBJ1-1
cdr3_nt: TGTGCCAGCAGCTCCCCCCCCCCGGAGCGAAACACTGAAGCTTTCTTT
cdr3_aa: CASSSPPPERNTEAFF

clone_size: many
d_call: -
v_call: TRBV7-3
j_call: TRBJ2-3
cdr3_nt: TGTGCCAGCAGCTTAAGGCGACTAGAGGATACGCAGTATTTT
cdr3_aa: CASSLRRLEDTQYF

clone_size: many
d_call: TRBD2
v_call: TRBV5-1
j_call: TRBJ2-1
cdr3_nt: TGCGCCAGCAGCATTAGCGGGAGAACTCACAATGAGCAGTTCTTC
cdr3_aa: CASSISGRTHNEQFF

clone_size: -
d_call: -
v_call: TRBV19
j_call: TRBJ1-5
cdr3_nt: TGTGCCAGTAGTATTAGCGGGCGCCAGAATCAGCCCCAGCATTTT
cdr3_aa: CASSISGRQNQPQHF

clone_size: few
d_call: TRBD1
v_call: TRBV19
j_call: TRBJ1-1
cdr3_nt: TGTGCCAGTAGCTTCTCGGGACAGGGAGCTTTCTTT
cdr3_aa: CASSFSGQGAFF

clone_size: -
d_call: -
v_call: TRBV9
j_call: TRBJ1-3
cdr3_nt: TGTGCCAGCAGCGTAGAACAGCTAACCACCTCTGGAAACACCATATATTTT
cdr3_aa: CASSVEQLTTSGNTIYF

clone_size: many
d_call: TRBD2
v_call: TRBV20-1
j_call: TRBJ2-7
cdr3_nt: TGCAGTGCTATAGGGACTAGCGGTCCTCAACCCTTATTCTACGAGCAGTACTTC
cdr3_aa: CSAIGTSGPQPLFYEQYF

clone_size: -
d_call: TRBD2
v_call: TRBV11-3
j_call: TRBJ2-1
cdr3_nt: TGTGCCAGCAGCCAGACACTAGCGGGAGTGGGAGAGCAGTTCTTC
cdr3_aa: CASSQTLAGVGEQFF

clone_size: -
d_call: -
v_call: TRBV28
j_call: TRBJ1-5
cdr3_nt: TGTGCCAGCAGTCTTCCCCTGACAGGACAGCCCCAGCATTTT
cdr3_aa: CASSLPLTGQPQHF

clone_size: many
d_call: -
v_call: TRBV20-1
j_call: TRBJ1-1
cdr3_nt: TGCAGTGCTAGAGATAGCCCGGGGGCCCGGAACACTGAAGCTTTCTTT
cdr3_aa: CSARDSPGARNTEAFF

clone_size: many
d_call: -
v_call: TRBV2
j_call: TRBJ1-2
cdr3_nt: TGTGCCAGCAGCCTACGGACGGATAACTATGGCTACACCTTC
cdr3_aa: CASSLRTDNYGYTF

clone_size: many
d_call: TRBD2
v_call: TRBV6-1
j_call: TRBJ2-7
cdr3_nt: TGTGCCAGCAGTGAAGCCTCTACTAGCGGGATCTTCTCCTACGAGCAGTACTTC
cdr3_aa: CASSEASTSGIFSYEQYF

clone_size: -
d_call: -
v_call: TRBV19
j_call: TRBJ2-3
cdr3_nt: TGCGCCATCGGGGGACAGCGCACAGATACGCAGTATTTT
cdr3_aa: CAIGGQRTDTQYF

clone_size: many
d_call: TRBD2
v_call: TRBV15
j_call: TRBJ2-7
cdr3_nt: TGTGCCACCAGCAGAGTACTAGCGGGAGTACGCGAGCAGTACTTC
cdr3_aa: CATSRVLAGVREQYF

clone_size: -
d_call: -
v_call: TRBV4-1
j_call: TRBJ2-7
cdr3_nt: TGCGCCAGCAGCCAAGGTGAGGTTTCCTACGAGCAGTACTTC
cdr3_aa: CASSQGEVSYEQYF

clone_size: few
d_call: TRBD2
v_call: TRBV10-3
j_call: TRBJ2-1
cdr3_nt: TGTGCCATCAGTGTGGGTCTAGCGGGGGATTACAATGAGCAGTTCTTC
cdr3_aa: CAISVGLAGDYNEQFF

clone_size: few
d_call: -
v_call: TRBV27
j_call: TRBJ2-1
cdr3_nt: TGTGCCAGCAGTTTAAAGGACAGTCTAACTGAGCAGTTCTTC
cdr3_aa: CASSLKDSLTEQFF

clone_size: many
d_call: -
v_call: TRBV3-1
j_call: TRBJ1-3
cdr3_nt: TGTGCCAGCAGCCAAGATCGGGACACCATATATTTT
cdr3_aa: CASSQDRDTIYF

clone_size: -
d_call: TRBD1
v_call: TRBV6-4
j_call: TRBJ1-5
cdr3_nt: TGTGCCAGCAGTGACCCTGCCAGGGGGAATCAGCCCCAGCATTTT
cdr3_aa: CASSDPARGNQPQHF

clone_size: few
d_call: -
v_call: TRBV4-1
j_call: TRBJ1-5
cdr3_nt: TGCGCCAGCAGCCAAGGTTCAGGGGCCATCTACAATCAGCCCCAGCATTTT
cdr3_aa: CASSQGSGAIYNQPQHF

clone_size: many
d_call: -
v_call: TRBV7-3
j_call: TRBJ2-1
cdr3_nt: TGTGCCAGCAGCTTAGGGGGTAGGGATGAGCAGTTCTTC
cdr3_aa: CASSLGGRDEQFF

clone_size: few
d_call: -
v_call: TRBV4-1
j_call: TRBJ2-7
cdr3_nt: TGCGCCAGCAGCCAAGGGGACCGATACTCCTACGAGCAGTACTTC
cdr3_aa: CASSQGDRYSYEQYF

clone_size: few
d_call: -
v_call: TRBV12-3/TRBV12-4
j_call: TRBJ1-1
cdr3_nt: TGTGCCAGCAGTTCAGACATGGTGACTGAAGCTTTCTTT
cdr3_aa: CASSSDMVTEAFF

clone_size: few
d_call: -
v_call: TRBV2
j_call: TRBJ1-5
cdr3_nt: TGTGCCAGCAGCCTCCCGGGAGACCAGTGGCAGCCCCAGCATTTT
cdr3_aa: CASSLPGDQWQPQHF

clone_size: -
d_call: TRBD2
v_call: TRBV2
j_call: TRBJ2-7
cdr3_nt: TGTGCCAGCAGTCCGACTAGCGGGAGGGTAGGCGAGCAGTACTTC
cdr3_aa: CASSPTSGRVGEQYF

clone_size: few
d_call: TRBD1
v_call: TRBV12-3/TRBV12-4
j_call: TRBJ1-2
cdr3_nt: TGTGCCAGCAGTGAACAGGGGGCCACTCGCGGCTACACCTTC
cdr3_aa: CASSEQGATRGYTF

clone_size: many
d_call: -
v_call: TRBV11-3
j_call: TRBJ2-5
cdr3_nt: TGTGCCAGCAGCGCCTCAAGGACAGTTCGCCAAGAGACCCAGTACTTC
cdr3_aa: CASSASRTVRQETQYF

clone_size: -
d_call: -
v_call: TRBV28
j_call: TRBJ2-2
cdr3_nt: TGTGCCAGCGGAATGAGGAACACCGGGGAGCTGTTTTTT
cdr3_aa: CASGMRNTGELFF

clone_size: few
d_call: -
v_call: TRBV28
j_call: TRBJ2-7
cdr3_nt: TGTGCCAGCAGACCCACCGACAGTCACTCCTACGAGCAGTACTTC
cdr3_aa: CASRPTDSHSYEQYF

clone_size: -
d_call: TRBD1
v_call: TRBV20-1
j_call: TRBJ1-1
cdr3_nt: TGCAGTGCGGGGACAGGGGGCCTGAACACTGAAGCTTTCTTT
cdr3_aa: CSAGTGGLNTEAFF

clone_size: many
d_call: -
v_call: TRBV7-2
j_call: TRBJ2-5
cdr3_nt: TGTGCCAGCAGCTCCCCCGGCGGGGCGGAAGAGACCCAGTACTTC
cdr3_aa: CASSSPGGAEETQYF

clone_size: many
d_call: -
v_call: TRBV3-1
j_call: TRBJ2-3
cdr3_nt: TGTGCCAGCAGCCAAGGGGACTCCACATGGGCAGATACGCAGTATTTT
cdr3_aa: CASSQGDSTWADTQYF

clone_size: many
d_call: -
v_call: TRBV11-3
j_call: TRBJ2-2
cdr3_nt: TGTGCCAGCAGCTTAACCGGGATAGTGGCCGGGGAGCTGTTTTTT
cdr3_aa: CASSLTGIVAGELFF

clone_size: few
d_call: -
v_call: TRBV2
j_call: TRBJ2-5
cdr3_nt: TGTGCCAGCAGTATCTCAGGGTGGGGAGAGACCCAGTACTTC
cdr3_aa: CASSISGWGETQYF

clone_size: many
d_call: -
v_call: TRBV28
j_call: TRBJ2-7
cdr3_nt: TGTGCCAGCAATCCCGCGGGGGCATTACATTCCTACGAGCAGTACTTC
cdr3_aa: CASNPAGALHSYEQYF

clone_size: -
d_call: -
v_call: TRBV10-3
j_call: TRBJ1-1
cdr3_nt: TGTGCCATCAGTGACGGGAGGGGAGTAGGCAACACTGAAGCTTTCTTT
cdr3_aa: CAISDGRGVGNTEAFF

clone_size: many
d_call: -
v_call: TRBV20-1
j_call: TRBJ2-3
cdr3_nt: TGCAGTGCTAGTATGGGGACTAGCACAGATACGCAGTATTTT
cdr3_aa: CSASMGTSTDTQYF

clone_size: many
d_call: TRBD1
v_call: TRBV20-1
j_call: TRBJ1-5
cdr3_nt: TGCAGTGCTAGCTCCGGGACAGGGGGCGCATCTAGCAATCAGCCCCAGCATTTT
cdr3_aa: CSASSGTGGASSNQPQHF

clone_size: -
d_call: -
v_call: TRBV12-3/TRBV12-4
j_call: TRBJ2-1
cdr3_nt: TGTGCCAGCAGTTTAGTAATAGGACCAAGCTCCTACAATGAGCAGTTCTTC
cdr3_aa: CASSLVIGPSSYNEQFF

clone_size: many
d_call: -
v_call: TRBV28
j_call: TRBJ2-4
cdr3_nt: TGTGCCAGCAGTTTATCGTTCCCAGCCAAAAACATTCAGTACTTC
cdr3_aa: CASSLSFPAKNIQYF

clone_size: many
d_call: -
v_call: TRBV10-3
j_call: TRBJ2-7
cdr3_nt: TGTGCCATCAGTGACCCGTCCTGGGCGAGGGAGCAGTACTTC
cdr3_aa: CAISDPSWAREQYF

clone_size: -
d_call: TRBD1
v_call: TRBV20-1
j_call: TRBJ2-3
cdr3_nt: TGCAGTGCGCGGCAGGGGGCCGTCGGGCAGTATTTT
cdr3_aa: CSARQGAVGQYF

clone_size: many
d_call: -
v_call: TRBV12-3/TRBV12-4
j_call: TRBJ2-7
cdr3_nt: TGTGCCAGCAGTGGGGGGAGCAACGAGCAGTACTTC
cdr3_aa: CASSGGSNEQYF

clone_size: -
d_call: TRBD2
v_call: TRBV28
j_call: TRBJ2-7
cdr3_nt: TGTGCCAGCAGTTTTAGGCGGGAGATGTACGAGCAGTACTTC
cdr3_aa: CASSFRREMYEQYF

clone_size: many
d_call: -
v_call: TRBV12-3/TRBV12-4
j_call: TRBJ2-1
cdr3_nt: TGTGCCAGCAGTCCGCCAGCGGAGAGGGGCAATGAGCAGTTCTTC
cdr3_aa: CASSPPAERGNEQFF

clone_size: -
d_call: -
v_call: TRBV2
j_call: TRBJ1-1
cdr3_nt: TGTGCCAGCATTCAGGGAATCCATGGGGGCACTGAAGCTTTCTTT
cdr3_aa: CASIQGIHGGTEAFF

clone_size: -
d_call: -
v_call: TRBV14
j_call: TRBJ2-1
cdr3_nt: TGTGCCAGCAGCCAAGATCCAGGTAGCGCTACTCCCTACAATGAGCAGTTCTTC
cdr3_aa: CASSQDPGSATPYNEQFF

clone_size: many
d_call: -
v_call: TRBV29-1
j_call: TRBJ1-1
cdr3_nt: TGCAGCGTTGAACGGGGACTAACTTTCTTT
cdr3_aa: CSVERGLTFF

clone_size: few
d_call: TRBD1
v_call: TRBV6-1
j_call: TRBJ2-3
cdr3_nt: TGTGCCAGCAGATGGACTGGGACAGGGCCCGCAGATACGCAGTATTTT
cdr3_aa: CASRWTGTGPADTQYF

clone_size: few
d_call: -
v_call: TRBV13
j_call: TRBJ1-3
cdr3_nt: TGTGCCAGCAGCGACGACAGGTCGCACTCCGGAAACACCATATATTTT
cdr3_aa: CASSDDRSHSGNTIYF

clone_size: few
d_call: -
v_call: TRBV5-1
j_call: TRBJ2-1
cdr3_nt: TGCGCCAGCAGCTTAGGAGACAGCTACAATGAGCAGCTCTTC
cdr3_aa: CASSLGDSYNEQLF

clone_size: -
d_call: -
v_call: TRBV19
j_call: TRBJ2-7
cdr3_nt: TGTGCCAGTAGTATTGGGCAGTCCCCCCTCGAGCAGTACTTC
cdr3_aa: CASSIGQSPLEQYF

clone_size: -
d_call: -
v_call: TRBV20-1
j_call: TRBJ2-1
cdr3_nt: TGCAGTGCCCCGGGACTTGATGTAGAGCAGTTCTTC
cdr3_aa: CSAPGLDVEQFF